This is a list of T cell receptor beta chains from one sample in a study of post-analysis software for immune sequencing data. TCRdb processed the PCR reads anew with MiXCR; each CDR3 protein has one entry. The sample has 750,000 to 950,000 distinct CDR3 sequences; 53% are singletons. The sample taken for sequencing was blood. These receptors were collected from a girl aged 10-17 years with multiple sclerosis. CDR3s include the opening cysteine and the closing phenylalanine or tryptophan. Fields, in order: J gene, D gene, clone size, V gene, CDR3 DNA, CDR3 protein. D genes are given only for firm matches. Only part of the rows carry a size: once, few, many, or a class if the clone is expanded.

TRBJ1-2 | - | once | TRBV3-1 | TGTGCCAGCAGCCCTTCCCTCCCCGACAGGACGTACGGTGGCTACACCTTC | CASSPSLPDRTYGGYTF
TRBJ1-5 | TRBD1 | - | TRBV12-5 | TGTGCTAGTGGCCCGACAGGGGCTAGCAATCAGCCCCAGCATTTT | CASGPTGASNQPQHF
TRBJ2-6 | - | - | TRBV6-5 | TGTGCCAGCAGTTACTCCGGACGGAACACGCCCTCTGGGGCCAACGTCCTGACTTTC | CASSYSGRNTPSGANVLTF
TRBJ2-1 | TRBD2 | - | TRBV15 | TGTGCCACCAGCAGTACTAGCGGGGGGTCTAATGAGCAGTTCTTC | CATSSTSGGSNEQFF
TRBJ2-4 | - | - | TRBV3-1 | TGTGCCAGCAGCCAAGCCCTACTCGACATTCAGTACTTC | CASSQALLDIQYF
TRBJ2-5 | TRBD2 | - | TRBV27 | TGTGCCAGCGGGCCCGGGACTAGCGCCCAAGAGACCCAGTACTTC | CASGPGTSAQETQYF
TRBJ1-5 | - | - | TRBV5-1 | TGCGCCAGCAGCGCGGGACCCAGGGGTTCTGACAATCAGCCCCAGCATTTT | CASSAGPRGSDNQPQHF
TRBJ1-5 | - | - | TRBV20-1 | TGCAGTGCTAGGGTCGGGGCCAGCAATCAGCCCCAGCATTTT | CSARVGASNQPQHF
TRBJ2-5 | - | - | TRBV7-9 | TGTGCCAGCAGCTTAGCAGGGCACGAAGAGACCCAGTACTTC | CASSLAGHEETQYF
TRBJ2-7 | TRBD1 | - | TRBV20-1 | TGCAGTGCAAAATCGGGACAGGGCCCCTACGAGCAGTACTTC | CSAKSGQGPYEQYF
TRBJ1-2 | - | - | TRBV7-3 | TGTACCAGCAGTTCCGGGGCTAATAACTATGGCTACACCTTC | CTSSSGANNYGYTF
TRBJ2-7 | TRBD2 | - | TRBV20-1 | TGCAGTGCTAGAGGGACTAGCGGGGGTTGGTACGAGCAGTACTTC | CSARGTSGGWYEQYF
TRBJ2-7 | - | - | TRBV4-2 | TGTGCCAGCAGCCAAGGGGGACTTAGCTCCTACGAGCAGTACTTC | CASSQGGLSSYEQYF
TRBJ2-7 | - | - | TRBV27 | TGTGCCAGCAGTTTTGTCGGGTCCTACGAGCAGTACTTC | CASSFVGSYEQYF
TRBJ2-3 | - | few | TRBV18 | TGTGCCAGCTCACCACAGACGGGGGAGTCAGATACGCAGTATTTT | CASSPQTGESDTQYF
TRBJ1-1 | - | few | TRBV5-1 | TGTGCCAGCAGTCAGACAGTGAACACTGAAGCTTTCTTT | CASSQTVNTEAFF
TRBJ2-6 | - | - | TRBV19 | TGTGCCAGTAGGAGTACCGGGACATCTACCACTGGGGCCAACGTCCTGACTTTC | CASRSTGTSTTGANVLTF
TRBJ2-4 | - | - | TRBV7-3 | TGTGCCAGCGGTAGGGTCGGGGGTAGCATTCAGTACTTC | CASGRVGGSIQYF
TRBJ1-2 | - | - | TRBV12-3/TRBV12-4 | TGTGCCAGCTCTCCCGGAGGGGGAGTTCCAGATGGCTACACCTTC | CASSPGGGVPDGYTF
TRBJ2-3 | TRBD1 | - | TRBV29-1 | TGCAGCGTTGGGACAGGGGGCATGGATACGCAGTATTTT | CSVGTGGMDTQYF
TRBJ2-5 | - | - | TRBV5-1 | TGCGCCAGCAGGCCCCGGGACACGGGGCCCAAGACCCAGTACTTC | CASRPRDTGPKTQYF
TRBJ2-3 | TRBD2 | - | TRBV5-1 | TGCGCCAGCAGCCGGACCGGTAGCGGGAGCACAGATACGCAGTATTTT | CASSRTGSGSTDTQYF
TRBJ1-1 | - | - | TRBV20-1 | TGCAGTGCCCCAGCTCAAGGGGGAGTAGCTTTCTTT | CSAPAQGGVAFF
TRBJ2-7 | - | - | TRBV7-2 | TGTGCCAGCAGCTTGGGGGGGGCCTTCTACGAGCAGTACTTC | CASSLGGAFYEQYF
TRBJ1-4 | - | - | TRBV29-1 | TGCAGCGTTGCTGGAACGGCCAGGGGAAAACTGTTTTTT | CSVAGTARGKLFF
TRBJ1-4 | - | - | TRBV7-9 | TGTGCCAGCAGCTTAGACGTAGATGAAAAACTGTTTTTT | CASSLDVDEKLFF
TRBJ2-5 | TRBD2 | - | TRBV7-2 | TGTGCCAGCAGCTTAGCTTCTAGCGGGGGGCCGGGGGAGACCCAGTACTTC | CASSLASSGGPGETQYF
TRBJ2-1 | - | - | TRBV10-1 | TGCGCCAGCAGTGAGGGGCCCTCTGAGCAGTTCTTC | CASSEGPSEQFF